The 16 T cell receptor beta chains given below trace back to one sample, sequenced in a study of cytomegalovirus exposure and HLA in healthy donors. Sequencing used immunoSEQ multiplex PCR; TCRdb keeps in-frame clones, though not all of them. The sample records around 250,000 clones, around 91% being singletons. The sample comprised PBMCs. Source of these receptors: a woman aged 18-29 years in good health and CMV-seronegative.

The chain joins TRBV5-6 to TRBJ1-5, with D tentatively TRBD1 (5 bases). From germline, CDR1 is SGHDT and CDR2 YYEEEE. Trimming took 3 bases from V and 0 from J, leaving 22 bases between them. The CDR3 contains 19 residues. CDR3 DNA sequence: TGTGCCAGCAGCTGGACCGGGACGAGCGGGGTTTATAGCAATCAGCCCCAGCATTTT. It codes for CASSWTGTSGVYSNQPQHF.

The sample holds a few counts of this clone. The CDR3 reads CASRETGYGYGYTF. CDR3 DNA: TGTGCCAGCAGGGAGACAGGGTACGGCTATGGCTACACCTTC. The chain couples TRBV28 to TRBJ1-2; TRBD1 matches at 7 bases. This CDR3 is built from 14 residues. V gave up 6 bases and J gave up 4 bases; unmatched junction bases: 8. In germline, CDR1 is MDHEN, CDR2 SYDVKM.

The genes are TRBV29-1 and TRBJ2-1, with a tentative D call TRBD1 (6 bases). This CDR3 spans 11 amino acids. V gave up 1 base and J gave up 9 bases, with 7 bases separating them. Germline lookup yields CDR1 SQVTM and CDR2 ANQGSEA. The CDR3 DNA reads TGCAGCGTTGAAGGGGGGCTTGAGCAGTTCTTC. It yields the protein CSVEGGLEQFF.

The chain couples TRBV7-6 to TRBJ2-1; TRBD1 aligns across 7 bases. The ends lost 5 bases at V and 4 bases at J; junction bases unmatched: 8. This CDR3 comprises 15 residues. Germline lookup yields CDR1 SGHVS and CDR2 FNYEAQ. CDR3 in amino acids: CASSQTGEAYNEQFF. In DNA form, the CDR3 reads TGTGCCAGCAGCCAAACAGGGGAAGCTTACAATGAGCAGTTCTTC.

The rearrangement uses TRBV5-6 and TRBJ2-5, with 8 bases aligning to TRBD1. J was trimmed by 5 bases and V by 3 bases; bases with no gene match: 18. Per the germline V gene, CDR1 is SGHDT and CDR2 is YYEEEE. The CDR3 is 18 residues long. The CDR3 region is CASSSSQGWTGRLETQYF. The CDR3 region has the DNA TGTGCCAGCAGCTCATCCCAGGGATGGACAGGGAGGCTGGAGACCCAGTACTTC.

The chain joins TRBV30 to TRBJ2-3; unclear D gene. Trimming shortened V by 5 bases and J by 1 base, and 10 bases separated the two germline ends. Germline-derived CDR1 and CDR2 are GTSNPN and SVGIG (reference sequence). The CDR3 is 13 amino acids. CDR3 in DNA: TGTGCCTGGGAGATCTCCGGCACAGATACGCAGTATTTT. The encoded protein is CAWEISGTDTQYF. The full variable domain, its missing parts supplied by reference TRBV30 and TRBJ2-3, is SQTIHQWPATLVQPVGSPLSLECTVEGTSNPNLYWYRQAAGRGLQLLFYSVGIGQISSEVPQNLSASRPQDRQFILSSKKLLLSDSGFYLCAWEISGTDTQYFGPGTRLTVL.

The chain combines TRBV15 with TRBJ2-5; possible D gene TRBD1, 6 bases. This CDR3 region has 14 residues. From germline, CDR1 is LNHNV and CDR2 YYDKDF (reference sequence). The V end was cut by 5 bases, the J end by 8 bases, with 18 bases between. The CDR3 region is CATSRRGQQHTQYF. As DNA, the CDR3 is TGTGCCACCAGCCGCCGCGGACAGCAACACACCCAGTACTTC.

The chain recombines TRBV4-1 with TRBJ1-6, with a tentative D call TRBD1 (6 bases). The germline gives CDR1 MGHRA, CDR2 YSYEKL. V was shortened by 1 base and J by 10 bases, with 20 bases between the two germline ends. The CDR3 totals 17 residues. The CDR3 loop is CASSQGSRGQRGSPLHF. CDR3 DNA: TGCGCCAGCAGCCAAGGCAGTCGAGGACAGCGTGGCTCACCCCTCCACTTT.

The chain uses TRBV28 and TRBJ2-7; D might be TRBD1 (6 bases). The CDR3 length is 14 residues. Trimming removed 4 bases from V and 6 bases from J, with 16 bases in between. Germline V gives CDR1 MDHEN, CDR2 SYDVKM. CDR3 region: CASSSAGTQGEQYV. The CDR3 nucleotides are TGTGCCAGCAGTTCCGCCGGGACACAAGGCGAGCAGTACGTC.

This chain connects TRBV30 to TRBJ2-1; 9 bases line up with TRBD1. CDR3 length: 15 residues. The germline CDR1 and CDR2 sequences are GTSNPN and SVGIG (reference sequence). V lost 3 bases and J lost 3; bases outside the gene matches: 6. The CDR3 DNA reads as TGTGCCTGGAGGACAGGGGGAGGGGGCTACAATGAGCAGTTCTTC. Translating it yields CAWRTGGGGYNEQFF. The whole variable domain, filled in from reference TRBV30 and TRBJ2-1, reads SQTIHQWPATLVQPVGSPLSLECTVEGTSNPNLYWYRQAAGRGLQLLFYSVGIGQISSEVPQNLSASRPQDRQFILSSKKLLLSDSGFYLCAWRTGGGGYNEQFFGPGTRLTVL.

This chain uses TRBV13 with TRBJ2-2; a possible D gene is TRBD2 (5 bases). The CDR3 length is 14 residues. Germline CDR1 is PRHDT and CDR2 is FYEKMQ (reference sequence). Trimming stripped 6 bases from V and 0 bases from J, with 8 bases between. CDR3: CASREEANTGELFF. In DNA form, the CDR3 reads TGTGCCAGCAGGGAGGAGGCGAACACCGGGGAGCTGTTTTTT.

The chain employs TRBV29-1 and TRBJ1-2; D gene uncertain. CDR3 size: 14 residues. Trimming took off 0 bases at V and 4 bases at J, with 12 bases between the two ends. Germline CDR1 and CDR2: SQVTM and ANQGSEA. CDR3 nucleotides: TGCAGCGTTGAAGATCGAGCGACTGGCTATGGCTACACCTTC. Translating it yields CSVEDRATGYGYTF.

The chain employs TRBV5-1 and TRBJ1-4; 7 bases agree with TRBD1. The CDR3 consists of 16 residues. The V segment lost 0 bases and the J segment 6 bases; nucleotides outside the gene matches: 8. Germline V gene lookup returns CDR1 SGHRS and CDR2 YFSETQ. CDR3 sequence: CASSLGTGVAYEKLFF. CDR3 nucleotides: TGCGCCAGCAGCTTGGGTACAGGGGTCGCGTATGAAAAACTGTTTTTT.

The chain recombines TRBV20-1 with TRBJ1-1; D gene unclear. This CDR3 is 11 amino acids long. Germline V gene data show CDR1 as DFQATT and CDR2 as SNEGSKA (reference sequence). CDR3 sequence: CRAERWREAFF. The CDR3 nucleotides read TGCAGAGCCGAGCGGTGGAGGGAGGCTTTCTTT.

This clone appeared a single time. The genes are TRBV7-6 and TRBJ2-3, with D tentatively TRBD1 (6 bases). The CDR3 is 12 residues long. Trimming shortened V by 7 bases and J by 7 bases, and 12 bases separated the two germline ends. Germline CDR1 is SGHVS and CDR2 is FNYEAQ. As DNA, the CDR3 is TGTGCCAGCACCTCAGGGGAGCATACGCAGTATTTT. It encodes CASTSGEHTQYF.

The V gene is TRBV9, the J gene TRBJ1-4; TRBD1 aligns across 7 bases. Germline loops: CDR1 SGDLS, CDR2 YYNGEE. The CDR3 has 15 amino acids. V shed 4 bases and J 7 bases; nucleotides not matched to a gene: 10. The CDR3 nucleotides read TGTGCCAGCAGCTCTAGACAGGGTAATTTTGAAAAACTGTTTTTT. It encodes CASSSRQGNFEKLFF.